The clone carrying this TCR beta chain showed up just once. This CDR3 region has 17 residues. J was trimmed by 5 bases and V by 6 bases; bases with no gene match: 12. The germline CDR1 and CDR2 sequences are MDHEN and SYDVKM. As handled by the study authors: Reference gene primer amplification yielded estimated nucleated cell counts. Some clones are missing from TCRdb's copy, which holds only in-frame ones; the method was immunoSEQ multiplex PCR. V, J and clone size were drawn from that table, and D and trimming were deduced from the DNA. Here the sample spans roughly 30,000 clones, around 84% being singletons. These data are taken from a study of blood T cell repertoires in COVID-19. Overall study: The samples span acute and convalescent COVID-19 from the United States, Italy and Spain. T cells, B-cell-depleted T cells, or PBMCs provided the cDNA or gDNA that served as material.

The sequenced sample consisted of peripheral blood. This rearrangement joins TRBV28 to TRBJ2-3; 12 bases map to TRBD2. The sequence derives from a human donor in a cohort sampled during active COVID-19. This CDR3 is CASSSRASGGAQDTQYF. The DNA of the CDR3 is TGTGCCAGCAGCTCGCGGGCTAGCGGGGGGGCCCAAGATACGCAGTATTTT.